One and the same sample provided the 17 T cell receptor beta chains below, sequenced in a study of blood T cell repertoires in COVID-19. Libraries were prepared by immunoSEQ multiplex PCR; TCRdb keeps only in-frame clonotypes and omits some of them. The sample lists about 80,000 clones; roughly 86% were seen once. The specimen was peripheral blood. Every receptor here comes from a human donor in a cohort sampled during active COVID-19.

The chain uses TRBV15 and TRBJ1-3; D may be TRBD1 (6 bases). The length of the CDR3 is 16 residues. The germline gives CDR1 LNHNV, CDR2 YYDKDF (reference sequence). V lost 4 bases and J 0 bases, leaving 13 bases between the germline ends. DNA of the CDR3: TGTGCCACCAGCATCTTAAGGGGGAACTCTGGAAACACCATATATTTT. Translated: CATSILRGNSGNTIYF.

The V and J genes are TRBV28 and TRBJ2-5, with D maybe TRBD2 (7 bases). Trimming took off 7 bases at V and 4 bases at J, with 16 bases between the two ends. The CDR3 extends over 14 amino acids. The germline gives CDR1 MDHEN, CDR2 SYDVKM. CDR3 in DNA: TGTGCCAGCAACCGAGGGGGGGGCGGAGAGACCCAGTACTTC. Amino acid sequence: CASNRGGGGETQYF.

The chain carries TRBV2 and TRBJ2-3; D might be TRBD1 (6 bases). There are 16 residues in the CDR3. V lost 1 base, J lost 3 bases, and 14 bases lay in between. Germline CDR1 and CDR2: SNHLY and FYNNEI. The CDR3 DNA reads TGTGCCAGCAGTGAAGGCAGACAGGCAACAACAGATACGCAGTATTTT. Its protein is CASSEGRQATTDTQYF.

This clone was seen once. CDR3 DNA sequence: TGTGCCAGCAGTTTCGGGGGAAGTACTAACTATGGCTACACCTTC. Translation: CASSFGGSTNYGYTF. This chain links TRBV7-9 with TRBJ1-2, with D possibly being TRBD1 (5 bases). The CDR3 spans 15 residues. Trimming cost V 6 bases and J 0 bases, with 14 bases left between them. Germline V gene data show CDR1 as SEHNR and CDR2 as FQNEAQ (reference sequence).

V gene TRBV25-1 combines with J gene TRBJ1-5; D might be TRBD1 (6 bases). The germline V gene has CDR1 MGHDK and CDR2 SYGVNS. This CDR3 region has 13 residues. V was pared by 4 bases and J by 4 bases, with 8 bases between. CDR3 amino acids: CASSAGDNQPQHF. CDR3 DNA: TGTGCCAGCAGTGCAGGGGATAATCAGCCCCAGCATTTT.

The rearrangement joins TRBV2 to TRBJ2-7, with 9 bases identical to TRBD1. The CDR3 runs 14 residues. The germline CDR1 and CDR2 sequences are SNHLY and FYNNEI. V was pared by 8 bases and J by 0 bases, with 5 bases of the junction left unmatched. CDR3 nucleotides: TGTGCCAGCGGGGACAGGGCCAGCTCCTACGAGCAGTACTTC. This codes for CASGDRASSYEQYF.

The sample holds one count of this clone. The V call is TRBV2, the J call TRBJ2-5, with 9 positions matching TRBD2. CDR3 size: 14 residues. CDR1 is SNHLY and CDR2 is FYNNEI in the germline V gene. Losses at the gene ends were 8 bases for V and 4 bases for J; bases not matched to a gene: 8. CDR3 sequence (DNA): TGTGCCAGCTTAAAAGCGGGGGGAACAGAGACCCAGTACTTC. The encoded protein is CASLKAGGTETQYF. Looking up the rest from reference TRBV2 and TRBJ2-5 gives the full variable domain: EPEVTQTPSHQVTQMGQEVILRCVPISNHLYFYWYRQILGQKVEFLVSFYNNEISEKSEIFDDQFSVERPDGSNFTLKIRSTKLEDSAMYFCASLKAGGTETQYFGPGTRLLVL.

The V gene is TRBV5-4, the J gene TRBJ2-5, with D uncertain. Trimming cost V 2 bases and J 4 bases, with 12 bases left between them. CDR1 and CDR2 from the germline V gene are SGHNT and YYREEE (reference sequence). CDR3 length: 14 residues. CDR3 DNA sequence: TGTGCCAGCAGCTTCCTCGACAAAACAGAGACCCAGTACTTC. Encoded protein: CASSFLDKTETQYF.

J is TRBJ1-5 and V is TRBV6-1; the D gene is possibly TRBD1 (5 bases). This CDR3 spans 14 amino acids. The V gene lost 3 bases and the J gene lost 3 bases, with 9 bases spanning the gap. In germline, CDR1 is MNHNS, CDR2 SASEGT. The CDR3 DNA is TGTGCCAGCAGTGACCAGGGCGTCAATCAGCCCCAGCATTTT. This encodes CASSDQGVNQPQHF.

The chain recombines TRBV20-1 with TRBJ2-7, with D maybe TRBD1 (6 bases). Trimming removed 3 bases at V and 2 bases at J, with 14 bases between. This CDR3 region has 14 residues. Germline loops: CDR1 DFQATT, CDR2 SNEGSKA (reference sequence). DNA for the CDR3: TGCAGTGCTAGTCTTAACAGGGACCCCTACGAGCAGTACTTC. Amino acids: CSASLNRDPYEQYF.

CDR3 sequence (DNA): TGTGCCAGTAGTATTACCGGGACAGGGGGCTACGAGCAGTACTTC. Its translation is CASSITGTGGYEQYF. The V and J genes are TRBV19 and TRBJ2-7; 11 positions match TRBD1. This CDR3 spans 15 amino acids. The germline V gene encodes CDR1 LNHDA and CDR2 SQIVND (reference sequence). Trimming cost V 3 bases and J 3 bases; bases outside gene matches: 4.

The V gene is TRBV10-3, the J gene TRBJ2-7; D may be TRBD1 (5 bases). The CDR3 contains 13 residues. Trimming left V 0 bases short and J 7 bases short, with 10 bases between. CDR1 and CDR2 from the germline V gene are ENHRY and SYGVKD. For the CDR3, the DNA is TGTGCCATCAGTGAGTCAGCAGGGTGGGAGCAGTACTTC. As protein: CAISESAGWEQYF.

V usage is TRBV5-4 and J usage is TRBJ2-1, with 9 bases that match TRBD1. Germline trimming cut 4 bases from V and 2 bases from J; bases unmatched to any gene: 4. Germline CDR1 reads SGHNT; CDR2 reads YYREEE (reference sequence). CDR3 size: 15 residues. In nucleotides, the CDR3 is TGTGCCAGCAGCGCCGGACAGGGGCCCTACAATGAGCAGTTCTTC. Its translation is CASSAGQGPYNEQFF.

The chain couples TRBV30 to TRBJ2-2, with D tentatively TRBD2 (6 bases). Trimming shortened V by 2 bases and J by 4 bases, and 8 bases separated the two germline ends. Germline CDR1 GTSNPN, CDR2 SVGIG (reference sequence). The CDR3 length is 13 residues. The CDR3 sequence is CAWSRGFTGELFF. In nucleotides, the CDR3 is TGTGCCTGGAGTCGGGGGTTCACCGGGGAGCTGTTTTTT.

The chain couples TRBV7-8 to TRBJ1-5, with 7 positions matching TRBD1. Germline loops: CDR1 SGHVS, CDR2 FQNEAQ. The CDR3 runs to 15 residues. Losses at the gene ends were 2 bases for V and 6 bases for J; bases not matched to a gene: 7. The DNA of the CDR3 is TGTGCCAGCAGCTTACGACAGGGAACCAGTCAGCCCCAGCATTTT. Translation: CASSLRQGTSQPQHF.

CDR3 sequence reads: CASSRGGEAFF. DNA of the CDR3: TGTGCCAGCAGCCGAGGGGGCGAAGCTTTCTTT. The chain has TRBV6-5 and TRBJ1-1; TRBD1 matches at 7 bases. With V trimmed by 6 bases and J by 8 bases, 3 bases remained unmatched. Per the germline V gene, CDR1 is MNHEY and CDR2 is SVGAGI. CDR3 length: 11 residues.

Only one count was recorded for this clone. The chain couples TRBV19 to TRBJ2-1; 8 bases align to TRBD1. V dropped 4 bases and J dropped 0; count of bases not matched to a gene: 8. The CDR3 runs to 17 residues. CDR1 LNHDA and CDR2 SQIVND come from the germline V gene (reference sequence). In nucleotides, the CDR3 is TGTGCCAGTAGTACTCTCCGGACAGGGAGCTCCTACAATGAGCAGTTCTTC. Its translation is CASSTLRTGSSYNEQFF. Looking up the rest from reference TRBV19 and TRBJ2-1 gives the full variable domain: DGGITQSPKYLFRKEGQNVTLSCEQNLNHDAMYWYRQDPGQGLRLIYYSQIVNDFQKGDIAEGYSVSREKKESFPLTVTSAQKNPTAFYLCASSTLRTGSSYNEQFFGPGTRLTVL.